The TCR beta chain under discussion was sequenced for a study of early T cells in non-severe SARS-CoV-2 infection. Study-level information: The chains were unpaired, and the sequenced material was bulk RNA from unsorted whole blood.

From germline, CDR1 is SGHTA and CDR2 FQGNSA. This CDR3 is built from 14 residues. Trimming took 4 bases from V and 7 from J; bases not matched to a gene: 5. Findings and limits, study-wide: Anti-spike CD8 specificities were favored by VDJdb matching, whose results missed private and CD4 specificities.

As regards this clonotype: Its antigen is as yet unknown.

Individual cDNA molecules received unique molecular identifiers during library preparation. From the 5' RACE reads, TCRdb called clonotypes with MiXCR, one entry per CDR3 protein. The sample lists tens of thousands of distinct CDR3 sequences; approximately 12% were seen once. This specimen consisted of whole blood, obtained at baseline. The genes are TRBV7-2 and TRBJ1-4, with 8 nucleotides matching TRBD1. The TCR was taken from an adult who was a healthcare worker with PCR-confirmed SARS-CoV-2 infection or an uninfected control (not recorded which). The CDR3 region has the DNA TGTGCCAGCAGCTCCGGACAGGGCGGTGAAAAACTGTTTTTT. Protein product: CASSSGQGGEKLFF.